Below are 18 T cell receptor beta chains sequenced from a single sample in a study of T cell changes during pregnancy in multiple sclerosis. TCRdb's copy holds only in-frame clones and misses some; the assay was immunoSEQ multiplex PCR. The sample yields 90,000 to 120,000 clones, approximately 90% seen once. The starting material was peripheral blood, obtained in the second trimester of pregnancy. The receptors were sampled from a female donor with multiple sclerosis, enrolled in a pregnancy study.

This chain uses TRBV7-6 with TRBJ2-1; D remains ambiguous. Germline CDR1 and CDR2: SGHVS and FNYEAQ. CDR3 length: 14 amino acids. V was pared by 5 bases and J by 3 bases, with 11 bases between. The CDR3: CASSILPGYNEQFF. The DNA of the CDR3 is TGTGCCAGCAGCATATTGCCGGGCTACAATGAGCAGTTCTTC.

The gene calls are TRBV15 and TRBJ2-5; 8 nucleotides align to TRBD2. V shed 0 bases, J shed 1 base, and the junction held 13 bases outside the gene matches. The CDR3 consists of 19 residues. In germline, CDR1 is LNHNV, CDR2 YYDKDF (reference sequence). Here the CDR3 DNA reads TGTGCCACCAGCAGAGAAGGTGGGCAGGCGGGGGGTCTCCAAGAGACCCAGTACTTC. This encodes CATSREGGQAGGLQETQYF.

This clone is a singleton in its sample. CDR3 amino acids: CASSIVMRYNEQFF. In nucleotides, the CDR3 is TGTGCCAGTAGTATCGTGATGAGATACAATGAGCAGTTCTTC. V and J are TRBV19 and TRBJ2-1; D ambiguous. Trimming took off 3 bases at V and 4 bases at J, with 10 bases between the two ends. The germline CDR1 and CDR2 sequences are LNHDA and SQIVND (reference sequence). This CDR3 has 14 amino acids.

The gene calls are TRBV7-9 and TRBJ2-7; D perhaps matches TRBD2 (5 bases). Trimming took 3 bases from V and 3 from J, leaving 12 bases between them. Per the germline V gene, CDR1 is SEHNR and CDR2 is FQNEAQ (reference sequence). The CDR3 contains 14 residues. CDR3 DNA sequence: TGTGCCAGCAGCTTGGAGGCTAGCAGCTACGAGCAGTACTTC. This translates into CASSLEASSYEQYF.

The V and J genes are TRBV9 and TRBJ1-3; possibly TRBD1 for D (5 bases). The CDR3 has 14 residues. The germline CDR1 and CDR2 sequences are SGDLS and YYNGEE. V was pared by 3 bases and J by 1 base, with 8 bases between. The CDR3 DNA follows: TGTGCCAGCAGCGCCTCAGGGTCTGGAAACACCATATATTTT. Residues: CASSASGSGNTIYF.

The chain uses TRBV6-4 and TRBJ2-5; 10 bases map to TRBD2. Germline V CDR1 and CDR2: MRHNA, SNTAGT. V shed 7 bases and J 2 bases; nucleotides not matched to a gene: 10. CDR3 size: 16 residues. The CDR3 sequence is CASKIVGLAVQETQYF. CDR3 nucleotides: TGTGCCAGCAAAATTGTTGGACTAGCGGTGCAAGAGACCCAGTACTTC.

The V call is TRBV5-6, the J call TRBJ2-3, with D possibly being TRBD1 (5 bases). Germline CDR1 is SGHDT and CDR2 is YYEEEE. The CDR3 sequence is 13 residues long. V was shortened by 4 bases and J by 3 bases, with 9 bases between the two germline ends. The CDR3 sequence: CASSPQGTDTQYF. CDR3 in DNA: TGTGCCAGCAGCCCGCAGGGTACAGATACGCAGTATTTT.

This clone has a handful of counts. The chain is built from TRBV7-3 and TRBJ2-2; D remains ambiguous. Trimming stripped 2 bases from V and 9 bases from J, with 13 bases between. CDR1 SGHTA and CDR2 FQGTGA come from the germline V gene. The length of the CDR3 is 14 residues. The CDR3 bases are TGTGCCAGCAGCTTAGGGCTGGATCCCCGGGAGCTGTTTTTT. It encodes CASSLGLDPRELFF.

The chain couples TRBV6-5 to TRBJ2-7; 11 bases line up with TRBD1. The CDR3 runs 14 residues. The germline CDR1 and CDR2 sequences are MNHEY and SVGAGI. V shed 5 bases, J shed 7 bases, and the junction held 7 bases outside the gene matches. In nucleotides, the CDR3 is TGTGCCAGCAGTAAGGACAGGGGGCTGGGGGAGCAGTACTTC. Its translation: CASSKDRGLGEQYF.

This sequence joins TRBV6-5 and TRBJ1-6, with a weak D call TRBD1 (5 bases). Germline V gene lookup returns CDR1 MNHEY and CDR2 SVGAGI. V lost 5 bases and J lost 6, with 11 bases in between. The CDR3 extends over 14 amino acids. The CDR3 bases are TGTGCCAGCAGTAGACAGTCTGGTAATTCACCCCTCCACTTT. Encoded protein: CASSRQSGNSPLHF.

This clone came up a few times. The CDR3 here is CASSMRSDPRTEAFF. In nucleotides, the CDR3 is TGTGCCAGCAGTATGCGAAGCGACCCGAGGACTGAAGCTTTCTTT. V gene TRBV28 combines with J gene TRBJ1-1; D unclear. This CDR3 region has 15 residues. CDR1 is MDHEN, CDR2 SYDVKM, per germline. The V and J ends lost 5 bases and 5 bases respectively, with 18 bases between them. Together with reference TRBV28 and TRBJ1-1, the CDR3 gives the full variable domain: DVKVTQSSRYLVKRTGEKVFLECVQDMDHENMFWYRQDPGLGLRLIYFSYDVKMKEKGDIPEGYSVSREKKERFSLILESASTNQTSMYLCASSMRSDPRTEAFFGQGTRLTVV.

The rearrangement uses TRBV9 and TRBJ2-3, with D perhaps matching TRBD2 (6 bases). The CDR3 consists of 15 residues. V was cut by 6 bases and J by 3 bases, with 17 bases left in between. The germline V gene encodes CDR1 SGDLS and CDR2 YYNGEE. The CDR3 bases are TGTGCCAGCAACAAGGGACTTGGTGAAACAGATACGCAGTATTTT. Translated: CASNKGLGETDTQYF.

V usage is TRBV7-3 and J usage is TRBJ2-5; tentatively, D is TRBD2 (5 bases). The CDR3 length is 14 residues. Trimming removed 5 bases at V and 4 bases at J, with 14 bases between. Germline V gives CDR1 SGHTA, CDR2 FQGTGA. The CDR3 coding sequence is TGTGCCAGCAGCCCCGGGGTCCCGGGAGAGACCCAGTACTTC. This gives the protein CASSPGVPGETQYF.

This chain joins TRBV5-1 and TRBJ1-1, with TRBD1 as a possible D gene (5 bases). From germline, CDR1 is SGHRS and CDR2 YFSETQ. Trimming pared 3 bases from V and 4 bases from J, leaving 16 bases between. This CDR3 region has 15 residues. Here the CDR3 DNA reads TGCGCCAGCAGCTATAACCCACTGGGGGGCACTGAAGCTTTCTTT. It encodes CASSYNPLGGTEAFF.

The V and J genes are TRBV7-7 and TRBJ2-7; D is possibly TRBD2 (5 bases). Germline V gene sequence: CDR1 SSHAT, CDR2 FNYEAQ (reference sequence). Deletions cut 1 base from V and 5 bases from J, with 12 bases between. The CDR3 has 14 amino acids. As DNA, the CDR3 is TGTGCCAGCAGCTTAGGCGGGCCCCCGAACGAGCAGTACTTC. Translated: CASSLGGPPNEQYF.

V gene TRBV25-1 combines with J gene TRBJ2-2, with a tentative D call TRBD1 (6 bases). The CDR3 spans 15 residues. Germline assignment: CDR1 MGHDK and CDR2 SYGVNS. The V end was cut by 9 bases, the J end by 1 base, with 15 bases between. DNA for the CDR3: TGTGCCAGACCCAGGGGACCCGAGAACACCGGGGAGCTGTTTTTT. Encoded protein: CARPRGPENTGELFF.

The chain uses TRBV10-3 and TRBJ2-1; D might be TRBD1 (5 bases). The V gene lost 5 bases and the J gene lost 5 bases, with 13 bases spanning the gap. The CDR3 runs to 14 residues. The V gene's germline CDR1 is ENHRY and CDR2 SYGVKD. In DNA, the CDR3 is TGTGCCATCAGTAGACAGACTTCCAACAATGAGCAGTTCTTC. Protein product: CAISRQTSNNEQFF.

The V gene is TRBV11-2, the J gene TRBJ2-2; TRBD1 matches 7 bases. This CDR3 spans 16 amino acids. Germline V CDR1 and CDR2: SGHAT, FQNNGV. V lost 1 base and J lost 3; bases outside the gene matches: 5. The CDR3 coding sequence is TGTGCCAGCAGCTTAGCCCTGGGGACAGACACCGGGGAGCTGTTTTTT. Encoded protein: CASSLALGTDTGELFF.